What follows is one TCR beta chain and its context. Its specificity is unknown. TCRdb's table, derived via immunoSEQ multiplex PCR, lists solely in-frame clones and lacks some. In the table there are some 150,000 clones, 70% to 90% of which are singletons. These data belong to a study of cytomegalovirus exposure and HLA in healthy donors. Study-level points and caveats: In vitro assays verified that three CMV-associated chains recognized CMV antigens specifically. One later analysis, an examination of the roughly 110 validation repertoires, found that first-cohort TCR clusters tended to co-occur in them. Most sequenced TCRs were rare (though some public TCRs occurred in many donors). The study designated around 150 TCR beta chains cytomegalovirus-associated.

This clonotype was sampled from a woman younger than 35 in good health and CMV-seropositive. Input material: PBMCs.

The CDR3 region has the DNA TGTGCCAGCTTGTTGGGCCCAAGCTCCTATAATTCACCCCTCCACTTT. This codes for CASLLGPSSYNSPLHF. The chain uses TRBV28 and TRBJ1-6; D unresolved. CDR1 is MDHEN and CDR2 is SYDVKM in the germline V gene. V lost 8 bases to trimming and J lost 0 bases, with 14 bases between them. This CDR3 region has 16 residues.